This record concerns one T cell receptor beta chain sequence. Its antigen is undetermined. Germline V lookup: CDR1 SNHLY, CDR2 FYNNEI. The V gene lost 4 bases and the J gene lost 0 bases, with 16 bases spanning the gap. The CDR3 consists of 17 residues. The protocol was immunoSEQ multiplex PCR, while the TCRdb copy is restricted to in-frame clones and leaves out a portion. The profile shows about 980,000 clones, over 75% of them singletons. These data belong to a study of shared clonotypes between healthy human individuals. Study-level background: Per-donor plates numbered three CD4 naive, three CD4 memory, two CD8 naive and one CD8 memory.

Study results and caveats: The four-donor shared clonotypes exceeded non-shared clonotypes in generation probability, with non-shared ones scoring lower.

Free of recent acute infections or vaccinations, the donors were healthy HIV-negative adults. Each sample came from a Caucasian adult donor living in Nashville, Tennessee. The receptor was derived from a man aged 18 to 29 in good health. Sequenced input: memory CD4+ T cells sorted from blood. Subset specified: CD45RA-negative fraction. V and J are TRBV2 and TRBJ1-5, with D hard to call. CDR3 amino acids: CASSGRDRLYSNQPQHF. DNA for the CDR3: TGTGCCAGCAGTGGTAGAGATCGCCTCTATAGCAATCAGCCCCAGCATTTT.